The clone carrying this TCR beta chain has only one observation. Its antigen is unknown. The data are from a study of identical twins. TCRdb redid the calling of the 5' RACE reads with MiXCR, one entry per CDR3 protein. Of 350,000 to 450,000 distinct CDR3 sequences listed, approximately 17% are singletons. CDR1 and CDR2 (germline): ENHRY, SYGVKD. This CDR3 region has 14 residues. Trimming removed 0 bases from V and 4 bases from J, with 10 bases in between. Notes on the study in general: Within cord blood, abundant beta clonotypes carried fewer insertions, but memory repertoires showed no such trend. Weaker excess twin sharing was observed in beta out-of-frame sequences.

Sequenced material: naive T cells sorted from blood. The chain has TRBV10-3 and TRBJ2-7; tentatively, D is TRBD1 (5 bases). This TCR came from a man aged 50 to 59 in good health. DNA of the CDR3: TGTGCCATCAGTGAGTCGGGCAGGGCGTACGAGCAGTACTTC. Translation gives CAISESGRAYEQYF.